This T cell receptor (beta chain) stems from a study of lymphopenia after photon versus proton radiotherapy. V lost 7 bases and J lost 3, with 4 bases in between. CDR3 length: 11 residues. CDR1 MNHEY and CDR2 SVGAGI come from the germline V gene. Assay: immunoSEQ multiplex PCR; the TCRdb copy retains only in-frame clones and omits some. The data hold tens of thousands of clones, with approximately 87% observed a single time. Concerning this clone: The antigen remains undetermined.

Study results and limitations: Photon-treated patients lost naive T cells and TCR diversity; proton-treated stayed stable. Authors raise, but do not show, better survival with proton therapy. Oligoclonal CD8+ Temra expansion after nadir drove photon patients' diversity drop.

The source was peripheral blood, collected from a patient treated with proton-based radiotherapy. The chain links TRBV6-5 to TRBJ2-4; D gene unclear. This receptor was taken from a woman aged 70-85 years with pancreatic cancer. The chain's CDR3 is CASTFKNIQYF. CDR3 coding DNA: TGTGCCAGCACCTTCAAAAACATTCAGTACTTC.